This T cell receptor (beta chain) was captured by sequencing in a study of CD8 T cells in Susac syndrome. Negative isolation yielded the CD8+ and CD4+ T cells, while FACS enriched the TEMRA cells. Germline assignment: CDR1 KGHSH and CDR2 LQKENI. This CDR3 contains 16 residues. V was clipped by 0 bases and J by 0 bases; unmatched bases: 2. An amount of RNA that ranged from roughly 0.45 to 1 ug was reverse transcribed with random hexamers. Multiplex PCR with immunoSEQ amplified the TCR beta CDR3 across 54 Vbeta and 13 Jbeta. From the immunoSEQ multiplex PCR reads, TCRdb called clonotypes with MiXCR, one entry per CDR3 protein. The sample consists of about 210,000 distinct CDR3 sequences, 95% of them appearing once.

The genes are TRBV18 and TRBJ2-1; 7 nucleotides align to TRBD1. This TCR derives from a human donor with multiple sclerosis. Sequenced sample: CD4+ T cells from PBMCs. The DNA for the CDR3 is TGTGCCAGCTCACCACCGAGGGGGCCCTCCTACAATGAGCAGTTCTTC. This gives the protein CASSPPRGPSYNEQFF.